The 30 T cell receptor beta chains below all came from one sample that was sequenced in a study of blood T cell repertoires in COVID-19. Repertoires were generated with immunoSEQ multiplex PCR, while TCRdb's copy carries only in-frame clones and drops some. The sample records around 100,000 clones, just under 80% being singletons. Sequenced: peripheral blood. The receptor source for this set is a man aged 65-85 years with active or convalescent COVID-19.

The rearrangement uses TRBV5-1 and TRBJ2-3, with 8 bases matching TRBD2. From germline, CDR1 is SGHRS and CDR2 YFSETQ. The CDR3 runs 16 residues. V lost 3 bases to trimming and J lost 4 bases; unmatched junction nucleotides: 10. This CDR3 reads CASSWALGTRADTQYF. For the CDR3, the DNA is TGCGCCAGCAGCTGGGCATTAGGGACTAGAGCAGATACGCAGTATTTT.

CDR3 residues: CASSYSTGGSPLHF. In DNA form, the CDR3 reads TGTGCCAGCAGTTACTCGACAGGGGGCTCACCCCTCCACTTT. The chain uses TRBV6-6 and TRBJ1-6; 10 positions match TRBD1. Germline-derived CDR1 and CDR2 are MNHNY and SVGAGI (reference sequence). J gave up 10 bases and V 0 bases, and 0 bases lay outside the gene matches. The CDR3 has 14 residues.

V and J are TRBV28 and TRBJ2-7; D is perhaps TRBD1 (5 bases). Germline CDR1 reads MDHEN; CDR2 reads SYDVKM. Trimming left V 6 bases short and J 3 bases short, with 12 bases between. This CDR3 spans 13 amino acids. The DNA for the CDR3 is TGTGCCAGCAGAGAAGGACACAACTACGAGCAGTACTTC. This encodes CASREGHNYEQYF.

This chain uses TRBV15 with TRBJ2-7; no definite D call. Deletions cut 4 bases from V and 2 bases from J, with 15 bases between. This CDR3 contains 15 residues. Germline-derived CDR1 and CDR2 are LNHNV and YYDKDF (reference sequence). Here the CDR3 reads CATSTGSLRAYEQYF. As DNA, the CDR3 is TGTGCCACCAGCACCGGAAGTCTTCGGGCCTACGAGCAGTACTTC.

This chain joins TRBV6-6 and TRBJ1-1; no firm D call. Germline-derived CDR1 and CDR2 are MNHNY and SVGAGI (reference sequence). This CDR3 comprises 12 residues. V was pared by 10 bases and J by 7 bases, with 16 bases between. The CDR3 bases are TGTGCCACCGAGAAGCCGCTAAGTGAAGCTTTCTTT. Residues: CATEKPLSEAFF.

The V call is TRBV7-2, the J call TRBJ1-5; 8 bases fit TRBD1. Germline V gene sequence: CDR1 SGHTA, CDR2 FQGNSA. The CDR3 extends over 15 amino acids. V dropped 0 bases and J dropped 6; count of bases not matched to a gene: 4. CDR3 sequence: CASSLAGTGGQPQHF. The CDR3 coding sequence is TGTGCCAGCAGCTTAGCGGGGACAGGAGGTCAGCCCCAGCATTTT.

The gene calls are TRBV28 and TRBJ1-4, with D possibly matching TRBD1 (6 bases). The germline V gene has CDR1 MDHEN and CDR2 SYDVKM. V lost 3 bases and J lost 4, with 12 bases in between. The CDR3 is 15 residues long. The CDR3, as DNA: TGTGCCAGCAGTTTTATGGACAGCATTAATGAAAAACTGTTTTTT. Protein: CASSFMDSINEKLFF.

As for this clone: The sample contains more than one DNA sequence encoding this CDR3. The chain employs TRBV15 and TRBJ1-1, with 7 positions matching TRBD1. Losses at the gene ends were 5 bases for V and 3 bases for J; bases not matched to a gene: 9. Germline-derived CDR1 and CDR2 are LNHNV and YYDKDF (reference sequence). CDR3 length equals 15 residues. The CDR3 here is CATSSSGTGDTEAFF. The CDR3 DNA follows: TGTGCCACCAGCTCATCCGGTACAGGGGACACTGAAGCTTTCTTT.

The rearrangement links TRBV27 to TRBJ2-2; 11 positions agree with TRBD1. CDR1 and CDR2 (germline): MNHEY, SMNVEV (reference sequence). The trim removed 6 bases at V and 6 bases at J, leaving 3 bases unmatched. The CDR3 is made up of 14 amino acids. CDR3 in amino acids: CASRDRGRPGELFF. CDR3 coding DNA: TGTGCCAGCAGGGACAGGGGGCGCCCCGGGGAGCTGTTTTTT.

The genes are TRBV7-2 and TRBJ2-1; maybe TRBD2 (6 bases). There are 15 residues in the CDR3. Per the germline V gene, CDR1 is SGHTA and CDR2 is FQGNSA. Trimming removed 0 bases from V and 4 bases from J, with 10 bases in between. The CDR3 bases are TGTGCCAGCAGCTTAGCGGGGGGAACATACAATGAGCAGTTCTTC. It translates to CASSLAGGTYNEQFF.

This CDR3 reads CASSQAGALNEKLFF. CDR3 in DNA: TGTGCCAGCAGCCAAGCAGGGGCCCTTAATGAAAAACTGTTTTTT. V is TRBV4-2 and J is TRBJ1-4; tentative D call: TRBD1 (6 bases). The CDR3 loop spans 15 amino acids. Trimming took 1 base from V and 4 from J, leaving 10 bases between them. Germline assignment: CDR1 LGHNA and CDR2 YNFKEQ.

This chain joins TRBV7-2 and TRBJ1-1; the match to TRBD1 covers 8 bases. Unmatched junction bases numbered 2, after V lost 6 bases and J lost 5 bases. CDR3 length equals 12 residues. Per germline, CDR1 SGHTA and CDR2 FQGNSA. The CDR3: CASRRQGTEAFF. As DNA, the CDR3 is TGTGCCAGCAGAAGACAGGGGACTGAAGCTTTCTTT.

The chain uses TRBV9 and TRBJ2-5; no firm D call. This CDR3 comprises 14 residues. Trimming pared 3 bases from V and 1 base from J, leaving 10 bases between. Germline V gene data show CDR1 as SGDLS and CDR2 as YYNGEE. The CDR3 loop is CASSASHIQETQYF. The CDR3, as DNA: TGTGCCAGCAGCGCTTCACATATCCAAGAGACCCAGTACTTC.

The table lists this clone with a count of one. The gene calls are TRBV19 and TRBJ1-3; D ambiguous. The CDR3 totals 15 residues. Germline V gives CDR1 LNHDA, CDR2 SQIVND (reference sequence). Deletions cut 3 bases from V and 0 bases from J, with 9 bases between. For the CDR3, the DNA is TGTGCCAGTAGTATTTTGGGGAGCTCTGGAAACACCATATATTTT. This sequence encodes CASSILGSSGNTIYF.

The chain uses TRBV2 and TRBJ2-1; the match to TRBD2 covers 13 bases. The trim removed 3 bases at V and 8 bases at J, leaving 7 bases unmatched. The CDR3 length is 16 residues. Germline V lookup: CDR1 SNHLY, CDR2 FYNNEI. The CDR3 here is CASSEGGLAGLHEQFF. CDR3 DNA sequence: TGTGCCAGCAGTGAGGGGGGACTAGCGGGATTACATGAGCAGTTCTTC.

The genes are TRBV5-5 and TRBJ1-2; no definite D call. The CDR3 covers 13 residues. V was trimmed by 4 bases and J by 7 bases, leaving 14 bases between them. In germline, CDR1 is SGHKS, CDR2 YYEKEE (reference sequence). CDR3 nucleotides: TGTGCCAGCAGCATACCCAATTTGAGTGGCTACACCTTC. Translation gives CASSIPNLSGYTF.

The chain uses TRBV7-8 and TRBJ1-5; 9 nucleotides agree with TRBD1. The CDR3 consists of 16 residues. Germline V gene lookup returns CDR1 SGHVS and CDR2 FQNEAQ. Trimming at V came to 0 bases and at J to 6 bases, leaving 6 bases not matched to a gene. The CDR3 DNA reads as TGTGCCAGCAGCTTAGCAGGCGGGACAGGGACTCAGCCCCAGCATTTT. Its protein product is CASSLAGGTGTQPQHF.

The CDR3 reads CASSLARGAGTDTQYF. The DNA for the CDR3 is TGCGCCAGCAGCTTGGCCAGGGGGGCGGGGACAGATACGCAGTATTTT. The rearrangement joins TRBV5-1 to TRBJ2-3; TRBD1 might be the D (7 bases). V lost 0 bases to trimming and J lost 3 bases, with 14 bases between them. CDR3 length equals 16 residues. Germline V gene lookup returns CDR1 SGHRS and CDR2 YFSETQ.

By sample fraction, this clone is medium-sized. Additional DNA sequences in this sample encode the identical CDR3. This chain uses TRBV7-8 with TRBJ1-2, with D tentatively TRBD1 (5 bases). The germline gives CDR1 SGHVS, CDR2 FQNEAQ. Trimming took 0 bases from V and 8 from J, leaving 7 bases between them. The CDR3 consists of 12 residues. In nucleotides, the CDR3 is TGTGCCAGCAGCTTAGCGGAGGGGGGCTACACCTTC. Translating it yields CASSLAEGGYTF.

The gene calls are TRBV28 and TRBJ1-1; 8 bases line up with TRBD1. V dropped 5 bases and J dropped 10; count of bases not matched to a gene: 3. CDR1 and CDR2 from the germline V gene are MDHEN and SYDVKM. This CDR3 comprises 11 residues. In DNA, the CDR3 is TGTGCCAGCAGTCTTGACAGGGGAGCTTTCTTT. It yields the protein CASSLDRGAFF.

This chain joins TRBV4-3 and TRBJ1-5; D unresolved. This CDR3 contains 13 residues. Germline V lookup: CDR1 LGHNA, CDR2 YSLEER. V dropped 0 bases and J dropped 5 bases, with 5 bases sitting between them. This CDR3 reads CASSQDIHQPQHF. CDR3 bases: TGCGCCAGCAGCCAAGATATTCATCAGCCCCAGCATTTT.

The V and J genes are TRBV2 and TRBJ1-5; 8 bases are shared with TRBD1. CDR3 size: 16 residues. After removal of 3 bases from V and 0 bases from J, the junction contained 4 bases not matched to a gene. Looked up from germline, CDR1 is SNHLY and CDR2 is FYNNEI. CDR3 in DNA: TGTGCCAGCAGTGACGGACAGGGCCTTAGCAATCAGCCCCAGCATTTT. Encoded protein: CASSDGQGLSNQPQHF.

This rearrangement joins TRBV2 to TRBJ2-7; D is undetermined. Trimming took 6 bases from V and 5 from J, leaving 8 bases between them. Germline V CDR1 and CDR2: SNHLY, FYNNEI. This CDR3 has 11 residues. The CDR3 spells CASSYSNEQYF. The CDR3 DNA sequence: TGTGCCAGCAGCTACAGTAACGAGCAGTACTTC.

The chain joins TRBV28 to TRBJ2-7; a possible D gene is TRBD1 (7 bases). Trimming removed 4 bases at V and 2 bases at J, with 15 bases between. Germline values: CDR1 MDHEN, CDR2 SYDVKM. CDR3 size: 15 residues. CDR3 DNA sequence: TGTGCCAGCAGTTCGACAGGGAGGTTCACCTACGAGCAGTACTTC. Translating it yields CASSSTGRFTYEQYF.

This rearrangement joins TRBV5-1 to TRBJ1-2, with TRBD1 matching over 12 bases. There are 16 residues in the CDR3. Germline CDR1 and CDR2: SGHRS and YFSETQ. Trimming removed 5 bases from V and 2 bases from J; junction bases left unmatched: 7. The CDR3 DNA sequence: TGCGCCAGCAGAACGGGACAGGGGGCGGAGAACTATGGCTACACCTTC. This encodes CASRTGQGAENYGYTF.

The rearrangement uses TRBV27 and TRBJ2-6; a weak D match, TRBD2 (5 bases). Trimming stripped 3 bases from V and 4 bases from J, with 10 bases between. Germline loops: CDR1 MNHEY, CDR2 SMNVEV (reference sequence). The CDR3 length is 15 residues. The CDR3 reads CASSLWGAGANVLTF. For the CDR3, the DNA is TGTGCCAGCAGTTTGTGGGGAGCCGGGGCCAACGTCCTGACTTTC.

The rearrangement joins TRBV24-1 to TRBJ2-2; TRBD2 agrees at 7 bases. Looked up from germline, CDR1 is KGHDR and CDR2 is SFDVKD. V lost 2 bases and J lost 5; bases outside the gene matches: 7. The CDR3 sequence is 16 residues long. CDR3 sequence (DNA): TGTGCCACCAGTGATTACGGCGGGGGTAGGACCGGGGAGCTGTTTTTT. Its translation: CATSDYGGGRTGELFF.

This chain links TRBV5-1 with TRBJ2-1; 10 bases line up with TRBD2. Per the germline V gene, CDR1 is SGHRS and CDR2 is YFSETQ. The length of the CDR3 is 16 residues. V shed 3 bases, J shed 5 bases, and the junction held 8 bases outside the gene matches. CDR3: CASSSPQLAGHNEQFF. The CDR3 DNA sequence: TGCGCCAGCAGCTCCCCACAACTAGCGGGGCACAATGAGCAGTTCTTC.

The V and J genes are TRBV5-8 and TRBJ1-3; 7 nucleotides line up with TRBD1. There are 16 residues in the CDR3. With 0 bases clipped from V and 4 bases from J, the junction kept 7 bases outside the gene matches. Germline CDR1 reads SGHTS; CDR2 reads YDEGEE. CDR3 nucleotide sequence: TGTGCCAGCAGCTTGGACAGGGGAAAAGGAGGAAACACCATATATTTT. Translation: CASSLDRGKGGNTIYF.

The gene calls are TRBV14 and TRBJ2-2, with no clear D. Trimming shortened V by 4 bases and J by 0 bases, and 15 bases separated the two germline ends. The CDR3 spans 17 residues. Germline assignment: CDR1 SGHDN and CDR2 FVKESK. CDR3 protein: CASSPPLVESNTGELFF. In nucleotides, the CDR3 is TGTGCCAGCAGCCCCCCGCTGGTAGAGTCGAACACCGGGGAGCTGTTTTTT.